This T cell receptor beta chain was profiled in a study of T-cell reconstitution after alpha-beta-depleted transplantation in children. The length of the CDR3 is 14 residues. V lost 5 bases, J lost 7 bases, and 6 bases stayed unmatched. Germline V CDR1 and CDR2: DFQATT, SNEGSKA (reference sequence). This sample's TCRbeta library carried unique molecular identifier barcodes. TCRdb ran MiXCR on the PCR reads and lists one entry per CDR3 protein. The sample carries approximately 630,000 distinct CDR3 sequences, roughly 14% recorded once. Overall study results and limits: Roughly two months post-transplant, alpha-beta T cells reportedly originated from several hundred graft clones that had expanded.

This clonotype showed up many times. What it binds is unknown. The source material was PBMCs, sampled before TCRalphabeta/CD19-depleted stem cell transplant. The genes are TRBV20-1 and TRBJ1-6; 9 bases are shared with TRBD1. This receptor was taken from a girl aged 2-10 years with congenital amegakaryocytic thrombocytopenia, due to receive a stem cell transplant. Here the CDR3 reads CSASRTGENSPLHF. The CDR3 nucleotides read TGCAGTGCTTCTCGGACAGGGGAGAATTCACCCCTCCACTTT.